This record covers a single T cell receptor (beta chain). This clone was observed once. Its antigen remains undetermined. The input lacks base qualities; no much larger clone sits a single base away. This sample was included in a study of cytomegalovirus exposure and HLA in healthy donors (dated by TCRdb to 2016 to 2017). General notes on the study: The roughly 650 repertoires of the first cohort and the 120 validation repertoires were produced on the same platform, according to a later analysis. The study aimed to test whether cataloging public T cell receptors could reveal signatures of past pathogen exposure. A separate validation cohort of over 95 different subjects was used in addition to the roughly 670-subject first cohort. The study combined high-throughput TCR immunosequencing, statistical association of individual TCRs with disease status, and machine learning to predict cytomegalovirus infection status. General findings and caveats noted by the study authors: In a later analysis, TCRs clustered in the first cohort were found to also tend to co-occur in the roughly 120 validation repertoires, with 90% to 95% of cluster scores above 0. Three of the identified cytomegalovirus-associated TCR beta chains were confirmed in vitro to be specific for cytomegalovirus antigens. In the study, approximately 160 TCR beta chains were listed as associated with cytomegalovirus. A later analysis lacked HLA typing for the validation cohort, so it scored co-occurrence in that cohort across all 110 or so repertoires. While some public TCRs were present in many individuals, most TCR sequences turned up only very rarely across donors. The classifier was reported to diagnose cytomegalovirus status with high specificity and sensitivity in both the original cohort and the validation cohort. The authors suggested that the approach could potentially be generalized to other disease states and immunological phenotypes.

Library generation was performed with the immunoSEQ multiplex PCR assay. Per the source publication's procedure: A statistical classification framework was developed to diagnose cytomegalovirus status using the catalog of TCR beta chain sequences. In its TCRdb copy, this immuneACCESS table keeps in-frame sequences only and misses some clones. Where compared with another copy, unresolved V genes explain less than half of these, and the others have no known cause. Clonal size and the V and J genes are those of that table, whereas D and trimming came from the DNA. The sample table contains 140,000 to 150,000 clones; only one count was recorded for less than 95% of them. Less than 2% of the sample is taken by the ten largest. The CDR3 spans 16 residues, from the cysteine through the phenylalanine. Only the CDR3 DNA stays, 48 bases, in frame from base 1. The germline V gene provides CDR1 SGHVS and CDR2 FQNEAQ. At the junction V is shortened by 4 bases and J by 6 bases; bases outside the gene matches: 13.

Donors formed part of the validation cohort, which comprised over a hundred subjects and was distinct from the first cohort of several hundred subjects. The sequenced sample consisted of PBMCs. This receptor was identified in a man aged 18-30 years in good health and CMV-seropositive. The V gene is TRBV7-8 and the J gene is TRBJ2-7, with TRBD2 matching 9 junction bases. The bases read TGTGCCAGCAGCTCCCCGTGGGTAGCGGGAGTAAGCGAGCAGTACTTC. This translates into CASSSPWVAGVSEQYF.